This passage covers 16 T cell receptor beta chains from one sample sequenced in a study of sequential checkpoint blockade in melanoma. Treatment of the sample: randomized to nivolumab then ipilimumab (arm A) or the reverse (arm B). Profiling relied on immunoSEQ multiplex PCR, and the TCRdb table lists in-frame clones only, not all of them. The sample has more than 10,000 clones; about 26% are singletons. The sample in question was tumor tissue (inferred from file names), obtained from a patient given nivolumab and ipilimumab in sequence. The receptors shown here come from a human donor with melanoma.

The chain uses TRBV5-1 and TRBJ1-1, with TRBD1 as a possible D gene (6 bases). The CDR3 consists of 15 residues. V lost 1 base and J lost 4, with 14 bases in between. In germline, CDR1 is SGHRS, CDR2 YFSETQ. Written as DNA, the CDR3 is TGCGCCAGCAGCTTGCTGGAGGGGGGATCCACTGAAGCTTTCTTT. Translating gives CASSLLEGGSTEAFF.

The rearrangement joins TRBV6-8 to TRBJ2-7, with D perhaps TRBD2 (5 bases). Trimming took 6 bases from V and 0 from J, leaving 12 bases between them. The CDR3 has 14 residues. Germline values: CDR1 MNHGY, CDR2 SAAAGT. The CDR3 DNA follows: TGTGCCAGCAGAACGACGGGGAGCTCCTACGAGCAGTACTTC. Amino acids: CASRTTGSSYEQYF.

This clone was observed at least ten times. J is TRBJ1-1 and V is TRBV11-3; TRBD1 might be the D (6 bases). The CDR3 spans 14 residues. V was cut by 2 bases and J by 4 bases, with 11 bases left in between. CDR1 and CDR2 from the germline V gene are SGHNT and YENEEA. DNA of the CDR3: TGTGCCAGCAGCTTATACAGGGAAGCCACTGAAGCTTTCTTT. Residues: CASSLYREATEAFF.

The rearrangement joins TRBV12-5 to TRBJ2-2; TRBD1 matches 7 bases. The V and J ends lost 3 bases and 6 bases, in that order; junction bases with no gene match: 13. This CDR3 has 17 residues. Germline V gives CDR1 LGHNT, CDR2 FRNRAP. CDR3 DNA sequence: TGTGCTAGTGGTTTCGATTTAGGACAGGATATTTCCGGGGAGCTGTTTTTT. Amino acids: CASGFDLGQDISGELFF.

In this sample, this clone is medium-sized. As DNA, the CDR3 is TGTGCCAGTAGTATACGGGGGAGACTCTACGAGCAGTACTTC. Translating gives CASSIRGRLYEQYF. The chain joins TRBV19 to TRBJ2-7; tentative D call: TRBD2 (6 bases). CDR3 length: 14 residues. Trimming pared 2 bases from V and 3 bases from J, leaving 11 bases between. Germline V CDR1 and CDR2: LNHDA, SQIVND (reference sequence). Looking up the rest from reference TRBV19 and TRBJ2-7 gives the full variable domain: DGGITQSPKYLFRKEGQNVTLSCEQNLNHDAMYWYRQDPGQGLRLIYYSQIVNDFQKGDIAEGYSVSREKKESFPLTVTSAQKNPTAFYLCASSIRGRLYEQYFGPGTRLTVT.

There are a few counts of this clone. V and J are TRBV9 and TRBJ1-1, with D possibly TRBD1 on 5 matching bases. With 3 bases removed from V and 6 bases from J, the gap between germline ends came to 12 bases. In germline, CDR1 is SGDLS, CDR2 YYNGEE. The CDR3 covers 13 residues. CDR3 in amino acids: CASSGQGEAEAFF. CDR3 sequence (DNA): TGTGCCAGCAGCGGTCAGGGAGAAGCTGAAGCTTTCTTT.

The chain has TRBV14 and TRBJ1-2; 9 nucleotides agree with TRBD1. The CDR3 is made up of 15 amino acids. V lost 4 bases to trimming and J lost 2 bases; unmatched junction nucleotides: 5. Germline V gives CDR1 SGHDN, CDR2 FVKESK. DNA of the CDR3: TGTGCCAGCAGCCGGACAGGGGTAACCAACTATGGCTACACCTTC. Translating it yields CASSRTGVTNYGYTF.

The J gene is TRBJ2-7, the V gene TRBV7-6, with D perhaps assigned TRBD1 or TRBD2 (5 bases each). V was cut by 6 bases and J by 3 bases, with 15 bases left in between. The V gene's germline CDR1 is SGHVS and CDR2 FNYEAQ. The CDR3 spans 14 residues. The CDR3 sequence is CASRRNRDGYEQYF. The CDR3 DNA sequence: TGTGCCAGCAGAAGGAACCGGGACGGCTACGAGCAGTACTTC.

This clone appeared many times. This rearrangement joins TRBV11-3 to TRBJ1-4, with D perhaps TRBD1 (5 bases). Germline V CDR1 and CDR2: SGHNT, YENEEA. The CDR3 covers 16 residues. The V and J ends lost 3 bases and 0 bases respectively, with 11 bases between them. The CDR3 bases are TGTGCCAGCAGCTTGGGACCACGGACAACTAATGAAAAACTGTTTTTT. Its protein product is CASSLGPRTTNEKLFF.

This chain links TRBV29-1 with TRBJ2-3, with D possibly TRBD2 on 6 matching bases. Germline V CDR1 and CDR2: SQVTM, ANQGSEA. The V end lost 7 bases, the J end lost 5 bases, and 19 bases lay between the germline ends. This CDR3 spans 14 amino acids. CDR3 loop: CSAGGFPMVDTQYF. The CDR3 DNA follows: TGCAGCGCTGGAGGGTTCCCAATGGTAGATACGCAGTATTTT.

In its sample, this clone was seen a few times. This chain links TRBV6-8 with TRBJ2-2; no reliable D call. Trimming pared 0 bases from V and 7 bases from J, leaving 15 bases between. CDR3 size: 16 residues. Germline V gene sequence: CDR1 MNHGY, CDR2 SAAAGT. Here the CDR3 reads CASSYSRLLSLGELFF. CDR3 sequence (DNA): TGTGCCAGCAGTTACTCGAGGTTGCTTAGTCTCGGGGAGCTGTTTTTT.

In its sample, this clone was seen a few times. The rearrangement uses TRBV11-3 and TRBJ2-2, with D perhaps TRBD1 or TRBD2 (5 bases each). V dropped 6 bases and J dropped 6 bases, with 17 bases sitting between them. This CDR3 spans 15 amino acids. CDR1 and CDR2 from the germline V gene are SGHNT and YENEEA. CDR3 residues: CASRKWGGLAGELFF. Written as DNA, the CDR3 is TGTGCCAGCAGGAAATGGGGCGGGTTAGCCGGGGAGCTGTTTTTT.

This rearrangement joins TRBV6-8 to TRBJ1-6; 7 nucleotides align to TRBD1. Trimming took 2 bases from V and 3 from J; bases not matched to a gene: 4. This CDR3 spans 16 amino acids. CDR1 is MNHGY and CDR2 is SAAAGT in the germline V gene. The CDR3 loop is CASSYQGDFYNSPLHF. CDR3 DNA sequence: TGTGCCAGCAGTTACCAGGGGGACTTCTATAATTCACCCCTCCACTTT.

The chain carries TRBV30 and TRBJ1-4; tentative D call: TRBD1 (5 bases). The CDR3 totals 16 residues. Germline V CDR1 and CDR2: GTSNPN, SVGIG (reference sequence). Deletions cut 2 bases from V and 4 bases from J, with 17 bases between. CDR3 amino acids: CAWSRIVGTVNEKLFF. CDR3 nucleotides: TGTGCCTGGAGTCGAATCGTAGGGACGGTTAATGAAAAACTGTTTTTT.

This clone came up many times. This sequence joins TRBV9 and TRBJ2-3; the D is unclear. Trimming pared 5 bases from V and 0 bases from J, leaving 13 bases between. CDR1 SGDLS and CDR2 YYNGEE come from the germline V gene. This CDR3 has 15 residues. This chain's CDR3 is CASSGGQPSTDTQYF. The CDR3 bases are TGTGCCAGCAGTGGTGGGCAGCCAAGCACAGATACGCAGTATTTT.

Relative to its sample, this clone is medium-sized. This chain uses TRBV9 with TRBJ1-1, with 7 bases fitting TRBD1. V was clipped by 5 bases and J by 1 base; unmatched bases: 11. The germline gives CDR1 SGDLS, CDR2 YYNGEE. The CDR3 runs 16 residues. CDR3 bases: TGTGCCAGCAGGTCACCGCCGGGACAGCAGAACACTGAAGCTTTCTTT. This gives the protein CASRSPPGQQNTEAFF.